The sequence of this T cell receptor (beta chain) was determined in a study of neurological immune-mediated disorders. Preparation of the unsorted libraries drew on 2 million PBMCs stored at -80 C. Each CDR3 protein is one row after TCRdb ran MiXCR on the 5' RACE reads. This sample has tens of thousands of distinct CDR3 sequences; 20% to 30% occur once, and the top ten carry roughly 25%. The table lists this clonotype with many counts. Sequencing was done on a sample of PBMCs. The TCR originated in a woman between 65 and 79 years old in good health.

CDR3 in amino acids: CASSIGGFSYNEQFF. The CDR3 DNA reads as TGCGCCAGCAGCATAGGAGGTTTCTCCTACAATGAGCAGTTCTTC. The gene calls are TRBV5-1 and TRBJ2-1; TRBD2 might be the D (5 bases). V lost 4 bases, J lost 0 bases, and 11 bases lay in between. The germline V gene encodes CDR1 SGHRS and CDR2 YFSETQ. The CDR3 is made up of 15 amino acids.